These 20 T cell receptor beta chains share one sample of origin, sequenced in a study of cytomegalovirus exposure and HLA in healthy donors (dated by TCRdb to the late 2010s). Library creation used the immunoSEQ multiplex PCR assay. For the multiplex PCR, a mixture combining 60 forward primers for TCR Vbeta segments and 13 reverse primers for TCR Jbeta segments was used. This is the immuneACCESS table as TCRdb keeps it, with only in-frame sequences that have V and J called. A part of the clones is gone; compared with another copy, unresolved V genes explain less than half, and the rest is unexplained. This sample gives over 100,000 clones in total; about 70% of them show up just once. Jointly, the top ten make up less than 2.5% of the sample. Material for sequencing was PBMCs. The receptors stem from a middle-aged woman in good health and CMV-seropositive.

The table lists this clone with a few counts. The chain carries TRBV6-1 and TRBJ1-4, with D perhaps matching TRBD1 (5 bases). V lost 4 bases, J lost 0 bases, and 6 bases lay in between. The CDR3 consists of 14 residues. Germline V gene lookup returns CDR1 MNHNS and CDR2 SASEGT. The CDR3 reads CASSVTATNEKLFF. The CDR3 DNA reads TGTGCCAGCAGTGTGACAGCAACTAATGAAAAACTGTTTTTT.

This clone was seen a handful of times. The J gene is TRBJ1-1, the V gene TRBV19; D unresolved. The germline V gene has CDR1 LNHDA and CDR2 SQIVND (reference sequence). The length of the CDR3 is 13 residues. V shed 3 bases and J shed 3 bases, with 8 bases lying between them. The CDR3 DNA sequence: TGTGCCAGTAGTATCGGGGTGGACACTGAAGCTTTCTTT. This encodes CASSIGVDTEAFF.

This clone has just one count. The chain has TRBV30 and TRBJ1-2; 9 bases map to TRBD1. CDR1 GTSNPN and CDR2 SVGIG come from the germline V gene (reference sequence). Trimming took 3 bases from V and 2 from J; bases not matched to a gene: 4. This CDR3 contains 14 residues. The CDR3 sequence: CAWSTTGGNYGYTF. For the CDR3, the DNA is TGTGCCTGGAGCACGACAGGGGGAAACTATGGCTACACCTTC.

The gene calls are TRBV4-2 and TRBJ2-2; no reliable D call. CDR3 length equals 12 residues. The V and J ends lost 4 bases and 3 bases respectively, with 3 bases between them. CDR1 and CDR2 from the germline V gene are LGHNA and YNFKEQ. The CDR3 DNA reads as TGTGCCAGCAGCCCCTACACCGGGGAGCTGTTTTTT. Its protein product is CASSPYTGELFF.

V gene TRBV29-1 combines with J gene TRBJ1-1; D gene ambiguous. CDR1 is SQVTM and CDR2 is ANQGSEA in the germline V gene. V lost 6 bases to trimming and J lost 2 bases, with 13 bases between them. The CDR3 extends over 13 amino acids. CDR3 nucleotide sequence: TGCAGCGTGGCCCGCGGTCAAAACACTGAAGCTTTCTTT. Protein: CSVARGQNTEAFF. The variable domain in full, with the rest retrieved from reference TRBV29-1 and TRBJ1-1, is SAVISQKPSRDICQRGTSLTIQCQVDSQVTMMFWYRQQPGQSLTLIATANQGSEATYESGFVIDKFPISRPNLTFSTLTVSNMSPEDSSIYLCSVARGQNTEAFFGQGTRLTVV.

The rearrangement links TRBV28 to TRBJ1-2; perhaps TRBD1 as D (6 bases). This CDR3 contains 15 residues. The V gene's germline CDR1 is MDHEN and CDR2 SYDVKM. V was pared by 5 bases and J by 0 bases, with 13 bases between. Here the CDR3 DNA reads TGTGCCAGCAGTCAGCCCCGGACAGCTAACTATGGCTACACCTTC. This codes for CASSQPRTANYGYTF.

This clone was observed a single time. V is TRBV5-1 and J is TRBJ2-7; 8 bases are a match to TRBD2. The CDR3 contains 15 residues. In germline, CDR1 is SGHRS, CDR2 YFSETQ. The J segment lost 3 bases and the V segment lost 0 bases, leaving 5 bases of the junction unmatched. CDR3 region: CASSLASGSFYEQYF. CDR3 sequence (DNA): TGCGCCAGCAGCTTGGCCAGCGGGAGTTTCTACGAGCAGTACTTC.

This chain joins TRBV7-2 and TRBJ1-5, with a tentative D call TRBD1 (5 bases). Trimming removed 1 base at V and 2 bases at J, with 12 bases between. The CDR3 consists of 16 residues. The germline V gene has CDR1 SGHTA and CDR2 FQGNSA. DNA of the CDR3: TGTGCCAGCAGCTTAGAACATGGCAGGGGCAATCAGCCCCAGCATTTT. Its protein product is CASSLEHGRGNQPQHF.

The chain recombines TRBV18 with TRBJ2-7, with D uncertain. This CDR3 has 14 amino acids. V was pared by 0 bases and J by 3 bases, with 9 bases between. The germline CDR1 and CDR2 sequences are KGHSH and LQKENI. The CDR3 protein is CASSPPSQFYEQYF. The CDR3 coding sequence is TGTGCCAGCTCACCACCCTCACAGTTCTACGAGCAGTACTTC.

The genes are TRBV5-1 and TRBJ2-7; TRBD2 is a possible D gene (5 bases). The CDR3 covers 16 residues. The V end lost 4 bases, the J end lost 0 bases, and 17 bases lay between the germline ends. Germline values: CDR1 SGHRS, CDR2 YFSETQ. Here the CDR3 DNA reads TGCGCCAGCAGCCCACTAGGGAGCGGTAGCTCCTACGAGCAGTACTTC. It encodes CASSPLGSGSSYEQYF.

Here the CDR3 DNA reads TGCGCCAGCAGGGGCAACAGGGGAGGCTATGGCTACACCTTC. Amino acid sequence: CASRGNRGGYGYTF. This chain uses TRBV5-1 with TRBJ1-2; 7 nucleotides line up with TRBD1. The V and J ends lost 5 bases and 4 bases, in that order; junction bases with no gene match: 8. Per the germline V gene, CDR1 is SGHRS and CDR2 is YFSETQ. CDR3 length equals 14 residues.

The CDR3 DNA follows: TGTGCCAGTAGTCCAGTGTTTCAGCCCCAGCATTTT. Encoded protein: CASSPVFQPQHF. The chain carries TRBV19 and TRBJ1-5; D remains unclear. V was clipped by 5 bases and J by 6 bases, with 8 bases between them. This CDR3 has 12 amino acids. Per germline, CDR1 LNHDA and CDR2 SQIVND (reference sequence). Variable domain in full (rest from reference TRBV19 and TRBJ1-5): DGGITQSPKYLFRKEGQNVTLSCEQNLNHDAMYWYRQDPGQGLRLIYYSQIVNDFQKGDIAEGYSVSREKKESFPLTVTSAQKNPTAFYLCASSPVFQPQHFGDGTRLSIL.

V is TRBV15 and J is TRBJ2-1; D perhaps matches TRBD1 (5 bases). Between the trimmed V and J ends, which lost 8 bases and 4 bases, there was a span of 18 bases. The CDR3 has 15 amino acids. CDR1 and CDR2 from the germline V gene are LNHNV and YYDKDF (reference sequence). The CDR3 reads CATGRGTSSYNEQFF. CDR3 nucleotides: TGTGCCACCGGAAGGGGAACTTCCTCATACAATGAGCAGTTCTTC.

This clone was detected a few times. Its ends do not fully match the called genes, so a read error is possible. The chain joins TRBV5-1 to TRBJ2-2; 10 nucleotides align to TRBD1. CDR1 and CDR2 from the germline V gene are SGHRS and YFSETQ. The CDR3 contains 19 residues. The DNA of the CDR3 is TGCGCCAGCAGCTCCCGGGACATGCGGGGACAGGGGAACGCCGGGGAGCTGTTTTTT. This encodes CASSSRDMRGQGNAGELFF.

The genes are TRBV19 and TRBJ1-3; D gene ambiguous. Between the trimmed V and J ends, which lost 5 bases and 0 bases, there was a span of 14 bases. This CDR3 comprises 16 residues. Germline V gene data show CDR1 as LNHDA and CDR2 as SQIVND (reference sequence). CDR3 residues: CASSVTQGGSGNTIYF. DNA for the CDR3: TGTGCCAGTAGTGTCACACAAGGAGGCTCTGGAAACACCATATATTTT. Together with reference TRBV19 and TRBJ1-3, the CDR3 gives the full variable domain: DGGITQSPKYLFRKEGQNVTLSCEQNLNHDAMYWYRQDPGQGLRLIYYSQIVNDFQKGDIAEGYSVSREKKESFPLTVTSAQKNPTAFYLCASSVTQGGSGNTIYFGEGSWLTVV.

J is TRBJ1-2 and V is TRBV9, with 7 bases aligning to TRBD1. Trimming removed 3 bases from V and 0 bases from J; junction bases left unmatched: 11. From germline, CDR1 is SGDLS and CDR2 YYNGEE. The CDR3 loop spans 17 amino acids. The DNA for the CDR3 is TGTGCCAGCAGCGCCACAACGGGGACAGATTCTAACTATGGCTACACCTTC. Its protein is CASSATTGTDSNYGYTF.

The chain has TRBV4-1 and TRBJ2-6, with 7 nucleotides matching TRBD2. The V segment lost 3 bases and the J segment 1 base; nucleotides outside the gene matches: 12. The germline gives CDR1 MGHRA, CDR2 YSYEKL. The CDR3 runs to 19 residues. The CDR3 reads CASSHLGLADPSGANVLTF. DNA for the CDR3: TGCGCCAGCAGCCACCTAGGCCTAGCGGACCCTTCTGGGGCCAACGTCCTGACTTTC.

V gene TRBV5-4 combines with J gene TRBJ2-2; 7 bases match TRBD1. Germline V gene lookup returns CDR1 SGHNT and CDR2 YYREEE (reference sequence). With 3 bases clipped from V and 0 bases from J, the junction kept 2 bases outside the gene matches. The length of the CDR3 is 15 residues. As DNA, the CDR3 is TGTGCCAGCAGCTCCGGGACAGCGAACACCGGGGAGCTGTTTTTT. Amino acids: CASSSGTANTGELFF.

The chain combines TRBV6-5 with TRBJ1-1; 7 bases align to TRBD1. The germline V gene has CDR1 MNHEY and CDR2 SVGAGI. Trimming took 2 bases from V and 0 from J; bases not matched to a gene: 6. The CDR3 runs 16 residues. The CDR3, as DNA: TGTGCCAGCAGTTACACCAAGGGACAGATGAACACTGAAGCTTTCTTT. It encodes CASSYTKGQMNTEAFF.

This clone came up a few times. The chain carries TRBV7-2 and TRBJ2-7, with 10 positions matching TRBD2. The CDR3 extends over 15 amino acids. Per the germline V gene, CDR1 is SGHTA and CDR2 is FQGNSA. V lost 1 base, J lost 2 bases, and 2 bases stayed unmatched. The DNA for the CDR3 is TGTGCCAGCAGCTTAGTCAGCGGGGGGGCCTACGAGCAGTACTTC. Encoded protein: CASSLVSGGAYEQYF. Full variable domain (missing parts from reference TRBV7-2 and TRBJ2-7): GAGVSQSPSNKVTEKGKDVELRCDPISGHTALYWYRQSLGQGLEFLIYFQGNSAPDKSGLPSDRFSAERTGGSVSTLTIQRTQQEDSAVYLCASSLVSGGAYEQYFGPGTRLTVT.